The present TCR beta chain was sequenced within a study of blood T cell repertoires in COVID-19. About the research overall: The United States, Italy and Spain provided the acute and convalescent COVID-19 samples. Sources were T cells, B-cell-depleted T cells, or PBMCs; the material itself was cDNA or gDNA.

CDR3 length: 17 amino acids. CDR1 and CDR2 (germline): SGHRS, YFSETQ. The repertoire was sequenced with immunoSEQ multiplex PCR; TCRdb's copy has only in-frame clones and lacks some. The sample has over 150,000 clones, approximately 86% seen once. For this clone: An end of the junction does not agree with germline; a read error may underlie this.

The sequenced sample was peripheral blood. This TCR was sampled from a woman aged 80 or older with COVID-19, enrolled during active disease. The chain joins TRBV5-1 to TRBJ1-1; TRBD1 is a possible D gene (5 bases). CDR3 DNA: TGCGCCAGCAGCTTGGCGGGCAGGGTCGCTGGGAACCCTGAAGCTTTCTTT. Translated: CASSLAGRVAGNPEAFF.